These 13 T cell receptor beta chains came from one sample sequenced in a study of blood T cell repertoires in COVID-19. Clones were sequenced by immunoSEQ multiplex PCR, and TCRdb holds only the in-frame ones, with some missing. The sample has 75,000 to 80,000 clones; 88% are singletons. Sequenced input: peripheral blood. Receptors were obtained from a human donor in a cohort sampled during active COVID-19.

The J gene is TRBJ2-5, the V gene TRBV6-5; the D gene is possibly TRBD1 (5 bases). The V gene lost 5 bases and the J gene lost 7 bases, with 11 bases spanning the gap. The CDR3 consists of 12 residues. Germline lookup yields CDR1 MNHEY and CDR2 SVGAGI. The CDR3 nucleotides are TGTGCCAGCAGTCTTAGGGGTAGGACCCAGTACTTC. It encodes CASSLRGRTQYF.

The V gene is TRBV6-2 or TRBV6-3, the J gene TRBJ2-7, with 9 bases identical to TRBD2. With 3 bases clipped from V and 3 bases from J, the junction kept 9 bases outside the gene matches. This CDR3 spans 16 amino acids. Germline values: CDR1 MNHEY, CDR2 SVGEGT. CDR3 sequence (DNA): TGTGCCAGCAGTTATCGGACAGGCGGGGGGGGCTACGAGCAGTACTTC. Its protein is CASSYRTGGGGYEQYF.

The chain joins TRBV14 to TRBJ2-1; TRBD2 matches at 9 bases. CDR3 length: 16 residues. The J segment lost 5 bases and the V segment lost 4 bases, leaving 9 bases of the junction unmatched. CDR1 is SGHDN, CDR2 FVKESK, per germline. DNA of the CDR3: TGTGCCAGCAGCCCCTGGGCGGGAGGGATGAACAATGAGCAGTTCTTC. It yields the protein CASSPWAGGMNNEQFF. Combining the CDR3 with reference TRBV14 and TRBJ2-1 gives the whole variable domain EAGVTQFPSHSVIEKGQTVTLRCDPISGHDNLYWYRRVMGKEIKFLLHFVKESKQDESGMPNNRFLAERTGGTYSTLKVQPAELEDSGVYFCASSPWAGGMNNEQFFGPGTRLTVL.

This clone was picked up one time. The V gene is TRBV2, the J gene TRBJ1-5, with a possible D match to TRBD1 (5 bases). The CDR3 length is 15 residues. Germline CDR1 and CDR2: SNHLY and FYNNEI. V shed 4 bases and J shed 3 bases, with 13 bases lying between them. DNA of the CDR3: TGTGCCAGCAGTGGTTGGGGCCGTGACAATCAGCCCCAGCATTTT. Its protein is CASSGWGRDNQPQHF.

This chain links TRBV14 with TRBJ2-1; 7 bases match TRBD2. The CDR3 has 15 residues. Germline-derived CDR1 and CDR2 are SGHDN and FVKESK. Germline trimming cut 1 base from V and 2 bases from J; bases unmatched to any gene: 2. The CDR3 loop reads CASSQGGSAYNEQFF. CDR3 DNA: TGTGCCAGCAGCCAAGGCGGGAGCGCCTACAATGAGCAGTTCTTC.

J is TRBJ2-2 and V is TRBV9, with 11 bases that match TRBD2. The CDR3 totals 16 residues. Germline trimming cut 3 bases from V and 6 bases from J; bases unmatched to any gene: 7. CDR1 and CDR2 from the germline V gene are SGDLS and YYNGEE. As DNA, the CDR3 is TGTGCCAGCAGCGCCCCAACTAGCGGGAGCCCCGGGGAGCTGTTTTTT. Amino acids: CASSAPTSGSPGELFF.

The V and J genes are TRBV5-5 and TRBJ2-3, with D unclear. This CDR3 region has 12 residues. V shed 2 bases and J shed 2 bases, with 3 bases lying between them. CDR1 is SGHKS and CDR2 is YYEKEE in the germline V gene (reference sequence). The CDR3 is CASSFLTDTQYF. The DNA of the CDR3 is TGTGCCAGCAGCTTCCTCACAGATACGCAGTATTTT.

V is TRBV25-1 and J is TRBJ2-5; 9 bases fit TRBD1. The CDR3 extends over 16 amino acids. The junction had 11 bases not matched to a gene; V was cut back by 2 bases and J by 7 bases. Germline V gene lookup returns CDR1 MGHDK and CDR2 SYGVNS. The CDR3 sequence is CASSEPEQGAAATQYF. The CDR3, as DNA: TGTGCCAGCAGTGAACCAGAACAGGGGGCGGCGGCGACCCAGTACTTC.

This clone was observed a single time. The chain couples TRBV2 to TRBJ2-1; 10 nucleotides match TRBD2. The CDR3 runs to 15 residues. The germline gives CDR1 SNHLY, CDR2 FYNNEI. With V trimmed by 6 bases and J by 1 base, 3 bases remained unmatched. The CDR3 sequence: CASRAAGGSYNEQFF. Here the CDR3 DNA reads TGTGCCAGCAGAGCAGCGGGAGGGTCCTACAATGAGCAGTTCTTC.

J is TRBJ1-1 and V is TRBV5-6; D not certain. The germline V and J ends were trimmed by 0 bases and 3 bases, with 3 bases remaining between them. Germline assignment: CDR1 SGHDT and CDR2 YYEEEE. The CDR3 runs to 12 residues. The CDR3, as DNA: TGTGCCAGCAGCTTGGGAGACACTGAAGCTTTCTTT. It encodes CASSLGDTEAFF.

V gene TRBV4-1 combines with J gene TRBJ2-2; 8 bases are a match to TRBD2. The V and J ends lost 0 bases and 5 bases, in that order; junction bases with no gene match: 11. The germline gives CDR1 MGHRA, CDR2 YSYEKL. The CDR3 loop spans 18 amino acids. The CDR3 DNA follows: TGCGCCAGCAGCCAAGATCCAGCGGGGGCCAAATTTACCGGGGAGCTGTTTTTT. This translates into CASSQDPAGAKFTGELFF.

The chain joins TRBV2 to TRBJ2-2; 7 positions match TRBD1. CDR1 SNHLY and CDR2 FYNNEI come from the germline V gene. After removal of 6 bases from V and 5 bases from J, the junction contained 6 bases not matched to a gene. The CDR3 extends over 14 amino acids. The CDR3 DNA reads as TGTGCCAGCAGCACCGGGACAGAGACCGGGGAGCTGTTTTTT. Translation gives CASSTGTETGELFF.

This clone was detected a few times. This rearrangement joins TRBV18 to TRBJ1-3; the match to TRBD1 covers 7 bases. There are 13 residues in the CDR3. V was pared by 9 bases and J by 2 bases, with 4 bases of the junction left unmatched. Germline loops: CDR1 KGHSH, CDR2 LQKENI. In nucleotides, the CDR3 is TGTGCCAGTGGGGACAGCGCTGGAAACACCATATATTTT. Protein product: CASGDSAGNTIYF.